The T cell receptor beta chain under discussion was sequenced for a study of a mutant IDH1 vaccine in newly diagnosed glioma. Sequenced by immunoSEQ multiplex PCR; TCRdb stores in-frame clones only, minus some. The sample lists tens of thousands of clones, approximately 81% seen once, with about 3.4% in the top ten. The germline V gene encodes CDR1 SGHRS and CDR2 YFSETQ. V lost 2 bases and J lost 3, with 12 bases in between. There are 14 residues in the CDR3. Worth noting for this clone: The antigen remains unidentified.

Described time point: week 5, during vaccination. Vaccine doses each comprised 300 ug of mutant IDH1 20-mer peptide, with topical imiquimod. The chain is built from TRBV5-1 and TRBJ2-7, with TRBD1 as a possible D gene (5 bases). This sequence originates from a man aged 30-40 years with glioma. Sample: PBMCs, taken from a glioma patient whose treatment included an IDH1 peptide vaccine. The CDR3 here is CASSFQGSNYEQYF. Written as DNA, the CDR3 is TGCGCCAGCAGCTTTCAGGGCAGTAACTACGAGCAGTACTTC.